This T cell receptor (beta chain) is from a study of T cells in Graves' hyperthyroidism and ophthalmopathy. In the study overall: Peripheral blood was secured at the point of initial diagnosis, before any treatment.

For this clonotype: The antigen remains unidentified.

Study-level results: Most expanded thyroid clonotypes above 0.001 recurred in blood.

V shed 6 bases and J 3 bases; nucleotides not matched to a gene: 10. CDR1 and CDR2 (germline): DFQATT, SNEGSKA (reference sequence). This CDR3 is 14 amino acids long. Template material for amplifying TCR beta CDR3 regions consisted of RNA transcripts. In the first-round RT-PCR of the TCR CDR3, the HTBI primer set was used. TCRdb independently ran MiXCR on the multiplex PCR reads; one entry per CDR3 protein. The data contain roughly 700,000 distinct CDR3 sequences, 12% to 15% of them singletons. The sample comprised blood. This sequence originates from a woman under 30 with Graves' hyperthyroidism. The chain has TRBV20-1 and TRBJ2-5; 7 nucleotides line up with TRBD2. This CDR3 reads CSAKKRLAEETQYF. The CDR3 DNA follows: TGCAGTGCAAAGAAAAGACTAGCCGAAGAGACCCAGTACTTC.